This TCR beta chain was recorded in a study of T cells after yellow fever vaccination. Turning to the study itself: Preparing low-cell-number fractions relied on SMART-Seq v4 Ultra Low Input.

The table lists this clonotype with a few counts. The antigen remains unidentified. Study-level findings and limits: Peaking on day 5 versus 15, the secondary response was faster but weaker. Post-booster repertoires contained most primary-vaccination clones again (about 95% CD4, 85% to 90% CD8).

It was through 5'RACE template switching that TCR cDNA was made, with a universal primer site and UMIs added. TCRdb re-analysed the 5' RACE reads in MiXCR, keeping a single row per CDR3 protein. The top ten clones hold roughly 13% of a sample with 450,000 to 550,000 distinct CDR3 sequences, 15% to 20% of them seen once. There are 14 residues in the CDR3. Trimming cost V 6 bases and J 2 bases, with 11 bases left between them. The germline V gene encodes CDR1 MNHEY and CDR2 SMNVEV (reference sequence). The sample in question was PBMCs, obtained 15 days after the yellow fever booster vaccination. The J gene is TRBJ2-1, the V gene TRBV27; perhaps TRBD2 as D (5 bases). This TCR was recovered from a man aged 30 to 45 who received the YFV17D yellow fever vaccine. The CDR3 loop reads CASRRLAPYNEQFF. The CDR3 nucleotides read TGTGCCAGCAGACGTCTAGCACCCTACAATGAGCAGTTCTTC.